This section outlines one T cell receptor beta chain sequence together with its context. Its antigen is unidentified. Amplification of TCR beta CDR3 was performed by multiplex PCR with 32 V and 13 J primers. TCRdb itself ran the multiplex PCR reads through MiXCR, one entry per CDR3 protein. The data contain about 12,000 distinct CDR3 sequences, around 22% of them seen just once; the ten biggest clones take up 3.5% to 5.5%. The CDR3 is 14 residues long. Per germline, CDR1 SGHRS and CDR2 YFSETQ. Trimming stripped 2 bases from V and 0 bases from J, with 9 bases between. These data are taken from a study of immune heterogeneity within non-small cell lung tumors. Study results and caveats: Local T-cell clonality tracked moderately but significantly with local tumor mutational burden, giving an R of 0.3 to 0.4. Each patient largely had their own distinct set of high-frequency T-cell receptor beta clonotypes. Multiple tumor sites within a patient showed recurrence of identical dominant CDR3 beta clonotypes; site-unique high-frequency clones were present as well.

With approximately 600 ng used per sample, the template was genomic DNA from bulk tumor. Several biopsies were spaced far apart within each primary tumor and obtained as surgery took place. With untreated, newly diagnosed non-small cell lung cancer, the patients went on to undergo curative surgery. The source is a man in his sixties with non-small cell lung cancer. This chain uses TRBV5-1 with TRBJ2-7; D possibly corresponds to TRBD2 (6 bases). The sample was lung tumor tissue. In nucleotides, the CDR3 is TGCGCCAGCAGCTTACTAGCCACCTCCTACGAGCAGTACTTC. It translates to CASSLLATSYEQYF.